The clone carrying this T cell receptor beta chain was observed many times. RNA transcripts were the template for amplifying TCR beta CDR3 regions. HTBI primers were used for first-round RT-PCR of the TCR CDR3. One entry per CDR3 protein results from TCRdb running MiXCR on the multiplex PCR reads. Of roughly 380,000 distinct CDR3 sequences detected, more than 11% appear once; the ten largest clones hold 8% to 13%. This sample stems from a study of T cells in Graves' hyperthyroidism and ophthalmopathy. V was shortened by 3 bases and J by 2 bases, with 7 bases between the two germline ends. Germline lookup yields CDR1 SQVTM and CDR2 ANQGSEA. The CDR3 consists of 12 residues. Those with hyperthyroidism were 18 to 65 years old, newly diagnosed, and ill for under 2 months. Diagnoses were made from clinical symptoms, serum measures (thyroxine and TRAb), thyroid ultrasound and orbital computed tomography.

This chain joins TRBV29-1 and TRBJ1-2, with unresolved D. This clonotype was obtained from a woman aged 55-69 years with Graves' hyperthyroidism. Sequenced sample: blood. CDR3 protein: CSVESGNYGYTF. CDR3 bases: TGCAGCGTTGAGAGTGGGAACTATGGCTACACCTTC.